The 5 T cell receptor beta chains in this list originate from one sample, sequenced in a study of CD8 T cells in ankylosing spondylitis. TCRdb reanalysed the 5' RACE reads using MiXCR and keeps one entry per CDR3 protein. The table includes about 200,000 distinct CDR3 sequences, around 13% detected once. Specimen: blood, either unsorted or a sorted T cell fraction (not recorded which). The receptors stem from a male donor with ankylosing spondylitis or in good health (not recorded which).

This clonotype was recorded a few times. J is TRBJ2-7 and V is TRBV7-9; 11 nucleotides match TRBD1. Trimming at V came to 4 bases and at J to 6 bases, leaving 5 bases not matched to a gene. This CDR3 is 14 amino acids long. CDR1 is SEHNR and CDR2 is FQNEAQ in the germline V gene (reference sequence). The CDR3, as DNA: TGTGCCAGCAGCTCGGGACAGGGGGGGAGCGAGCAGTACTTC. Translated: CASSSGQGGSEQYF.

The CDR3 nucleotides read TGTGCCAGCAGCATCTTAACATTTAGCGGAGGTGAGCAGTTCTTC. Protein: CASSILTFSGGEQFF. The V call is TRBV5-6, the J call TRBJ2-1, with D possibly matching TRBD2 (6 bases). The CDR3 is 15 amino acids. The V end lost 4 bases, the J end lost 9 bases, and 20 bases lay between the germline ends. The germline V gene has CDR1 SGHDT and CDR2 YYEEEE. The full variable domain, with the rest looked up from reference TRBV5-6 and TRBJ2-1, is DAGVTQSPTHLIKTRGQQVTLRCSPKSGHDTVSWYQQALGQGPQFIFQYYEEEERQRGNFPDRFSGHQFPNYSSELNVNALLLGDSALYLCASSILTFSGGEQFFGPGTRLTVL.

The gene calls are TRBV7-9 and TRBJ2-1; 9 bases agree with TRBD1. The CDR3 spans 14 residues. Germline lookup yields CDR1 SEHNR and CDR2 FQNEAQ (reference sequence). V trimming: 5 bases; J trimming: 6 bases; junction bases outside the gene matches: 5. CDR3 protein: CASSNQDRGNEQFF. The CDR3 nucleotides read TGTGCCAGCAGCAATCAGGACAGGGGCAATGAGCAGTTCTTC.

The chain carries TRBV7-9 and TRBJ2-7; D gene ambiguous. Trimming left V 2 bases short and J 2 bases short, with 10 bases between. The CDR3 sequence is 14 residues long. Looked up from germline, CDR1 is SEHNR and CDR2 is FQNEAQ (reference sequence). CDR3 amino acids: CASSLYSTPYEQYF. CDR3 coding DNA: TGTGCCAGCAGCTTATACTCCACTCCCTACGAGCAGTACTTC.

CDR3 region: CASSLPGTSDNHSQETQYF. The CDR3 DNA reads TGTGCCAGCAGCCTCCCCGGGACTAGCGACAATCACTCCCAAGAGACCCAGTACTTC. V is TRBV11-1 and J is TRBJ2-5; 10 bases fit TRBD2. The trim removed 5 bases at V and 1 base at J, leaving 16 bases unmatched. Germline lookup yields CDR1 SGHAT and CDR2 FQDESV (reference sequence). The CDR3 contains 19 residues.